Reported below is one TCR beta chain. What it binds is not known. This sample is drawn from a study of cytomegalovirus exposure and HLA in healthy donors. Across the whole study: There were 300 to 400 genotyped donors. Of these, roughly 84% fell in the genetic ancestry cluster associated with self-reported Caucasian donors. Study-level findings and limits: One later analysis reportedly identified an Asian-associated ancestry cluster that showed fewer N-insertions than the roughly 640-donor mean. Immune exposure was documented only through CMV serostatus. Associated with HLA alleles at 0.05 false discovery rate in a later analysis were fewer than 20,000 TCR beta sequences.

A multiplex PCR was run with 60 Vbeta primers and 13 Jbeta primers. Sequenced by immunoSEQ multiplex PCR; TCRdb stores in-frame clones only, minus some. In the table there are about 190,000 clones, 80% to 85% of which are singletons. Per the germline V gene, CDR1 is SGDLS and CDR2 is YYNGEE. The V gene lost 0 bases and the J gene lost 1 base, with 9 bases spanning the gap. The CDR3 totals 15 residues. The gene calls are TRBV9 and TRBJ2-3; tentative D call: TRBD1 (5 bases). The receptor comes from a middle-aged man in good health and CMV-seropositive. The specimen was PBMCs. The CDR3 region has the DNA TGTGCCAGCAGCGTAGGTGTCAGGGGCACAGATACGCAGTATTTT. Residues: CASSVGVRGTDTQYF.